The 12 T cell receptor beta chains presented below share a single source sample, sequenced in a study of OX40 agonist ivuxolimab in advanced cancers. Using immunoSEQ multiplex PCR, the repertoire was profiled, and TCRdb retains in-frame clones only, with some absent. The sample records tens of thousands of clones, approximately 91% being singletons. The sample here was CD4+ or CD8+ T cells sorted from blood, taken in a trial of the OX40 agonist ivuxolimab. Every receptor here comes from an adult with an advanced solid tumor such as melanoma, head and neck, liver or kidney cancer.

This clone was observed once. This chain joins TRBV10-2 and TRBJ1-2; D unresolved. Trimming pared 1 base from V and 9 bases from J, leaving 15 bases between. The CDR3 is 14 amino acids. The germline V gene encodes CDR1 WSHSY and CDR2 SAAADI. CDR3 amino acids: CASSEYPERSSYTF. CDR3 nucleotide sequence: TGCGCCAGCAGTGAGTATCCGGAGAGGTCGAGCTACACCTTC.

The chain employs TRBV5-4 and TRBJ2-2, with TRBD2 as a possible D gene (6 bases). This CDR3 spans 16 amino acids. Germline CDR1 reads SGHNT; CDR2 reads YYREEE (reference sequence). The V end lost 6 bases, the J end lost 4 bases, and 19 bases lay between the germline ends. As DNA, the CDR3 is TGTGCCAGCACATTCCTGGGAGGACTATCCACCGGGGAGCTGTTTTTT. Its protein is CASTFLGGLSTGELFF.

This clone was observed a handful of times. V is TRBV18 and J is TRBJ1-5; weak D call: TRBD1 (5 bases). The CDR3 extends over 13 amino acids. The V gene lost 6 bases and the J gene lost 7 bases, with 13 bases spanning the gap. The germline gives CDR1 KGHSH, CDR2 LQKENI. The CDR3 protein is CASSSKRGQPQHF. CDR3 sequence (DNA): TGTGCCAGCTCGTCGAAACGGGGGCAGCCCCAGCATTTT.

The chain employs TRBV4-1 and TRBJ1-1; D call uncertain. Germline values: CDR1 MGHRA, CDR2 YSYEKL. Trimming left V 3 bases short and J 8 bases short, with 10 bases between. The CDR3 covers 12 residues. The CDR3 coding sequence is TGCGCCAGCAGCCAGTGGGGTTGGGAAGCTTTCTTT. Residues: CASSQWGWEAFF.

The CDR3 sequence is CASSLAPGNEQFF. CDR3 coding DNA: TGTGCCAGCAGCTTAGCGCCGGGGAATGAGCAGTTCTTC. The gene calls are TRBV7-2 and TRBJ2-1; tentatively, D is TRBD2 (5 bases). V dropped 0 bases and J dropped 7 bases, with 7 bases sitting between them. The CDR3 contains 13 residues. Per germline, CDR1 SGHTA and CDR2 FQGNSA.

The CDR3 reads CASSIGRSNEKLFF. The CDR3 DNA is TGTGCCAGTAGTATAGGACGATCTAATGAAAAACTGTTTTTT. The chain is built from TRBV19 and TRBJ1-4; D is undetermined. CDR3 length: 14 residues. Trimming took off 1 base at V and 3 bases at J, with 6 bases between the two ends. Germline V gene data show CDR1 as LNHDA and CDR2 as SQIVND (reference sequence). Full variable domain (rest looked up from reference TRBV19 and TRBJ1-4): DGGITQSPKYLFRKEGQNVTLSCEQNLNHDAMYWYRQDPGQGLRLIYYSQIVNDFQKGDIAEGYSVSREKKESFPLTVTSAQKNPTAFYLCASSIGRSNEKLFFGSGTQLSVL.

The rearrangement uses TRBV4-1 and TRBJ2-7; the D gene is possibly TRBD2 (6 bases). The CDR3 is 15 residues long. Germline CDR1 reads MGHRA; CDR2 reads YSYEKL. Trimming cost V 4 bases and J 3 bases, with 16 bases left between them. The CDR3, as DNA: TGCGCCAGCAGCCCCCATGGAGGGAGAAGCTACGAGCAGTACTTC. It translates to CASSPHGGRSYEQYF.

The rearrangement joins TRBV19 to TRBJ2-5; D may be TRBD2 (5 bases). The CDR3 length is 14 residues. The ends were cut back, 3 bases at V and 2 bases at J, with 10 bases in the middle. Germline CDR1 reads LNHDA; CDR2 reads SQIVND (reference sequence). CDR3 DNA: TGTGCCAGTAGTATGGATACGGGACAAGAGACCCAGTACTTC. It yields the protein CASSMDTGQETQYF.

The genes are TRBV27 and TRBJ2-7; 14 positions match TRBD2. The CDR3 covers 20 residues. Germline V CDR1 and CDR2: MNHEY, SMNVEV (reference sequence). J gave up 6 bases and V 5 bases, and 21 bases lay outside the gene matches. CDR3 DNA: TGTGCCAGCAGTCCATACCGAAGAGGACTAGCGGGGGGAGGTGCTGCCGAGCAGTACTTC. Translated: CASSPYRRGLAGGGAAEQYF.

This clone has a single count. The CDR3 region has the DNA TGCAGCGTTGGGACAGGGAGGGATTCACCCCTCCACTTT. Its translation: CSVGTGRDSPLHF. The J gene is TRBJ1-6, the V gene TRBV29-1; 8 positions agree with TRBD1. Germline-derived CDR1 and CDR2 are SQVTM and ANQGSEA. The CDR3 spans 13 residues. J lost 8 bases, V lost 4 bases, and 4 bases had no gene match.

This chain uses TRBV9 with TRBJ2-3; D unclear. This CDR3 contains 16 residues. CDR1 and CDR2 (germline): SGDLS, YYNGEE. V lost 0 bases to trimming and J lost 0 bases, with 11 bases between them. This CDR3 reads CASSVEEQLSTDTQYF. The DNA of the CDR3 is TGTGCCAGCAGCGTAGAGGAGCAACTAAGCACAGATACGCAGTATTTT. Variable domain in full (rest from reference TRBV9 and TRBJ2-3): DSGVTQTPKHLITATGQRVTLRCSPRSGDLSVYWYQQSLDQGLQFLIQYYNGEERAKGNILERFSAQQFPDLHSELNLSSLELGDSALYFCASSVEEQLSTDTQYFGPGTRLTVL.

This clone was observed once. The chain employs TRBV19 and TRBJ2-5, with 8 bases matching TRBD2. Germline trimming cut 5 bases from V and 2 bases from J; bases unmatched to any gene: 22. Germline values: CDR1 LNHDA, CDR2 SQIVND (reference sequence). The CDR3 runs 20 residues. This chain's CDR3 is CASSAVKPSPGTRFQETQYF. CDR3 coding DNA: TGTGCCAGTAGTGCCGTTAAGCCCTCACCCGGGACTAGGTTTCAAGAGACCCAGTACTTC.